The rows below give T cell receptor beta chains drawn from one sample of a study of T cells in tuberculosis. The assay was immunoSEQ multiplex PCR, and TCRdb's table has in-frame clones only and misses some. The data show about 88,000 clones, roughly 90% seen once. Material for sequencing was CD1b-GMM tetramer-negative cells sorted from PBMCs. Receptors were obtained from an adult woman with latent tuberculosis. CDR3s include the opening cysteine and the closing phenylalanine or tryptophan. A D gene is named only where the DNA matches it firmly. Some rows mark clone size as missing; the rest say once, few, many or name a class of expanded clone.

d_gene | j_gene | abundance | v_gene | CDR3nt | CDR3aa
TRBD1 | TRBJ2-6 | - | TRBV29-1 | TGCAGCGTTGAACTCAGGGACAGGACTATCTCTGGGGCCAACGTCCTGACTTTC | CSVELRDRTISGANVLTF
- | TRBJ2-7 | - | TRBV6-1 | TGTGCCAGCAGTCGAGGGAGTTCTTCCTCCTACGAGCAGTACTTC | CASSRGSSSSYEQYF
TRBD1 | TRBJ1-3 | - | TRBV4-1 | TGCGCCAGCAGCCAAGTTCTCGGACAGGGTTTAGGTGGAAACACCATATATTTT | CASSQVLGQGLGGNTIYF
- | TRBJ1-2 | - | TRBV7-8 | TGTGCCAGCAGCTTAGCGTGGACAGACTATGGCTACACCTTC | CASSLAWTDYGYTF
- | TRBJ1-4 | - | TRBV18 | TGTGCCAGCTCACCCGGACAGTCAGTAACGGATGAAAAACTGTTTTTT | CASSPGQSVTDEKLFF
- | TRBJ1-4 | - | TRBV5-1 | TGCGCCAGCAGCGGGGGGGGTACGGGCAACGAAAAACTGTTTTTT | CASSGGGTGNEKLFF
TRBD1 | TRBJ2-3 | - | TRBV29-1 | TGCAGCGTTGAAGCCCCATCTAAGGGACAGGGGGCTTTAGATACGCAGTATTTT | CSVEAPSKGQGALDTQYF
- | TRBJ2-7 | - | TRBV7-8 | TGTGCCAGCAGCTTAAGAGTCGGTGCCGGCGAGCAGTACTTC | CASSLRVGAGEQYF
TRBD1 | TRBJ1-1 | - | TRBV6-5 | TGTGCCAGCAGCCAGGACAGGTCCTACACTGAAGCTTTCTTT | CASSQDRSYTEAFF
TRBD2 | TRBJ2-2 | - | TRBV10-3 | TGTGCCATTCGACTTGGCGGGGGGGCCGGGGAGCTGTTTTTT | CAIRLGGGAGELFF
TRBD2 | TRBJ2-3 | - | TRBV6-1 | TGTGCCAGCAGCTCGACTAGCGGAGCAGATACGCAGTATTTT | CASSSTSGADTQYF
- | TRBJ2-5 | - | TRBV30 | TGTGCCTGGACCCTCCCCTGGGGACTCACAACTGAAGAGACCCAGTACTTC | CAWTLPWGLTTEETQYF
- | TRBJ1-2 | once | TRBV9 | TGTGCCAGCAGCCCCTTGGGACAAACAACGGGCTACACCTTC | CASSPLGQTTGYTF
TRBD1 | TRBJ1-2 | - | TRBV15 | TGTGCCACCAGCAGACGGACAGGGGACGGTTGGGGCTACACCTTC | CATSRRTGDGWGYTF
TRBD1 | TRBJ2-1 | - | TRBV7-2 | TGTGCCAGCAGTCGCTCCACAGGGGGCTCTGCGAATGAGCAGTTCTTC | CASSRSTGGSANEQFF
TRBD1 | TRBJ1-1 | - | TRBV7-3 | TGTGCCAGCAGCTCGGGACAGCCGAACACTGAAGCTTTCTTT | CASSSGQPNTEAFF
- | TRBJ2-6 | - | TRBV6-5 | TGTGCCAGCAGTTCCGACACGCTCTCTGGGGCCAACGTCCTGACTTTC | CASSSDTLSGANVLTF
- | TRBJ1-5 | - | TRBV29-1 | TGCAGCGTCGGGGGGCTGGAACGCAATCAGCCCCAGCATTTT | CSVGGLERNQPQHF
- | TRBJ1-4 | - | TRBV4-3 | TGCGCCAGCAGCCAAGATCTTGCAGGTCGTCTGTTTTTT | CASSQDLAGRLFF
- | TRBJ2-3 | - | TRBV5-6 | TGTGCCAGCAGCAGAACAGGGCATAGCACAGATACGCAGTATTTT | CASSRTGHSTDTQYF
TRBD1 | TRBJ1-2 | - | TRBV6-6 | TGTGCCAGCAGCCCCACTCCGGGACAGGGGTACTATGGCTACACCTTC | CASSPTPGQGYYGYTF
TRBD1 | TRBJ2-1 | - | TRBV5-6 | TGTGCCAGCAGCGGAACCGGGACAGGGATGTGGAATGAGCAGTTCTTC | CASSGTGTGMWNEQFF
TRBD2 | TRBJ2-1 | once | TRBV10-1 | TGCGCCAGCAGTGAGCGGGGGCGGGGGGGCTACAATGAGCAGTTCTTC | CASSERGRGGYNEQFF
TRBD2 | TRBJ2-3 | - | TRBV10-1 | TGCGCCAGCAGTGATGGGCGGGGGGGGCGCACAGATACGCAGTATTTT | CASSDGRGGRTDTQYF
- | TRBJ2-7 | - | TRBV2 | TGTGCCAGCAGTGACCCCCAGGGCCGCTCCTACGAGCAGTACTTC | CASSDPQGRSYEQYF
- | TRBJ2-7 | - | TRBV10-2 | TGCGCCAGCAGTGATTCGGGAGAACACAGGGGACGATCCGAGCAGTACTTC | CASSDSGEHRGRSEQYF
- | TRBJ1-2 | - | TRBV19 | TGTGCCAGTAGTAGCACCAGGGCTACTAACTATGGCTACACCTTC | CASSSTRATNYGYTF
- | TRBJ1-1 | - | TRBV5-3 | TGTGCCAGAAGCTTGGGGACAGCCCTCCTTGAAGCTTTCTTT | CARSLGTALLEAFF
TRBD1 | TRBJ1-3 | once | TRBV12-5 | TGTGCTAGTGGGACCCAAACCGGGACAGGGGATGGGGCTGGAAACACCATATATTTT | CASGTQTGTGDGAGNTIYF
- | TRBJ2-2 | once | TRBV7-8 | TGTGCCAGCAGCGTCTCCCTGGGGGGGCAGGGCATTGACCCGGGCACCGGGGAGCTGTTTTTT | CASSVSLGGQGIDPGTGELFF